The present T cell receptor (beta chain) was sequenced within a study of CD8 T cells in ankylosing spondylitis. Findings and limits, study-wide: Some motif variants were previously reported in reactive arthritis synovial fluid and blood. In ankylosing spondylitis blood, a motif of roughly eight highly homologous TCR beta variants appeared characteristic.

Germline lookup yields CDR1 SGHVS and CDR2 FQNEAQ. The CDR3 consists of 13 residues. Losses at the gene ends were 4 bases for V and 6 bases for J; bases not matched to a gene: 4. One entry per CDR3 protein results from TCRdb running MiXCR on the 5' RACE reads. The profile shows 150,000 to 250,000 distinct CDR3 sequences, 10% to 15% of them singletons. This clonotype was found a few times. Its specificity is unknown. The chain has TRBV7-8 and TRBJ1-2, with TRBD1 matching 8 bases. The sequencing sample was made of blood, either unsorted or a sorted T cell fraction (not recorded which). The receptor was isolated from a male donor with ankylosing spondylitis or in good health (not recorded which). The CDR3, as DNA: TGTGCCAGCAGCTACGACAGGGGAAATGGCTACACCTTC. It specifies CASSYDRGNGYTF.